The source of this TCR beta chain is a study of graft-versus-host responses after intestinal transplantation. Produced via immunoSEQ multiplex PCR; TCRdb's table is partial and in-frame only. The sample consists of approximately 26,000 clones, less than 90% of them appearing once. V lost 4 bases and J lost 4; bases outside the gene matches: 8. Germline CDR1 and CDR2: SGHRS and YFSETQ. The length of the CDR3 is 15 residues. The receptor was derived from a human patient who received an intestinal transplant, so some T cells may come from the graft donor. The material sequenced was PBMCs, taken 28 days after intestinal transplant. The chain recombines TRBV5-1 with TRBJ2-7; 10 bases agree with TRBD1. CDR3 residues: CASSVTGTGDYEQYF. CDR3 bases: TGCGCCAGCAGCGTAACCGGGACAGGGGATTACGAGCAGTACTTC.